This TCR beta chain emerged from a study of blood T cell repertoires in COVID-19. Study information: Both acute and convalescent COVID-19 samples were obtained from the United States, Italy and Spain. Sources were T cells, B-cell-depleted T cells, or PBMCs; the material itself was cDNA or gDNA.

Authors' methods: Estimation of nucleated cell counts relied on the amplification of reference gene primers. Sequencing was performed with immunoSEQ multiplex PCR; in TCRdb, only in-frame clones are kept and a portion is missing. V, J and clone size are taken as reported in that table, and D and trimming were inferred from the DNA itself. The profile shows tens of thousands of clones, 85% to 90% of them singletons. The CDR3 totals 20 residues. The J segment lost 3 bases and the V segment lost 0 bases, leaving 12 bases of the junction unmatched. The germline gives CDR1 MRHNA, CDR2 SNTAGT. The V and J genes are TRBV6-4 and TRBJ2-7; 15 bases map to TRBD2. This clonotype was sampled from a man aged 45-60 years with active COVID-19. Input material: peripheral blood. This CDR3 is CASSDSVGTSGRINCYEQYV. CDR3 coding DNA: TGTGCCAGCAGTGACTCAGTAGGGACTAGCGGGAGGATAAATTGCTACGAGCAGTACGTC.